This T cell receptor (beta chain) was retrieved from a study of T-cell memory formation after mild COVID-19 (dated by TCRdb to the early 2020s). At the level of the whole study: TCR sequence clusters from the two donors were largely donor specific. In two donors, T-cell clones that expanded and contracted after mild COVID-19 were tracked by sequencing TCRalpha and TCRbeta repertoires over time. The cohort was made up of two young adult volunteers, one female and one male, who were previously healthy. General study outcomes and caveats: Balanced CD4/CD8 phenotypes were observed for clones contracting from day 15 to 85, whereas a bias towards CD4+ was observed for a second wave of clones expanding from day 15 to 37. The detection of some responding clones in pre-infection memory suggests that pre-existing cross-reactive memory T cells joined the SARS-CoV-2 response. SARS-CoV-2 specificity of the second-wave clones peaking on day 37 was not confirmed. The study covered only two mild cases, and larger cohorts including severe cases with pre-infection samples were considered necessary. Contracting CD4+ clones appeared mostly in the CM and EM memory subsets, whereas CD8+ clones were enriched in EMRA.

A word on this clonotype: Which antigen it targets is not known. Nothing much larger sits one base from this clone, and base qualities are not available.

Ficoll-Paque density gradient centrifugation was used to isolate PBMCs. Reads for this sample came from an Illumina NovaSeq 6000. Using 5'RACE with constant-segment primers, TCRalpha and TCRbeta cDNA libraries were constructed, with sample barcodes and unique molecular identifiers added in the process. Trizol reagent was used to extract RNA from every sample. Libraries were amplified in two PCR steps, with a second sample barcode and Illumina TruSeq adapters added in the second step. Sequencing of libraries was performed on an Illumina NovaSeq with 2 x 150 bp paired-end reads. In the authors' own workflow: Reads were demultiplexed and collapsed into UMI-guided consensus sequences with migec v1.2.7. Using mixcr v2.1.11, UMI consensuses were aligned to TRA and TRB V and J templates and then assembled into clonotypes. Expanded or contracted clonotypes were those called significant by both edgeR and NoisET, with noise models trained on biological replicates. edgeR calls used a false discovery rate-adjusted p below 0.01 and a log2 fold-change threshold of 1. As an exploratory analysis of dynamics, max-normalized trajectories of the 1000 most abundant clonotypes were examined with PCA combined with hierarchical clustering. Separately sequenced CD4+ and CD8+ repertoires were used to assign the CD4 or CD8 phenotype of responding clones. The public reads were quality trimmed at Q25 with fastp and then assembled into clones with MiXCR by TCRdb, keeping productive beta chains. A single entry per CDR3 protein holds the most common genes and DNA from its merged rows. For this entry, the V and J calls and clone size follow TCRdb and not the study's own pipeline. The sample data list about 290,000 distinct CDR3 sequences, and approximately 15% of these were observed just once. Over 20% of the sample belongs to the ten largest clones.

This receptor was taken from a man aged 18 to 29 who had mild COVID-19 (a few samples of this study predate the infection). The sample titles of this study are shuffled in the database, so cell type and time point are left out; the donor was told from shared clones. Sequencing was performed on PBMCs or a T cell subset sorted from them (not recorded which).

CDR3 reads: CASSQEQGARVYDYGYTF. The sequenced DNA is TGTGCCAGCAGCCAAGAACAGGGGGCGAGAGTTTATGACTATGGCTACACCTTC. The V and J genes are TRBV4-2 and TRBJ1-2; TRBD1 matches 9 bases in the middle. V is trimmed back by 0 bases and J by 3 bases, and the junction contains 11 bases that no gene match accounts for. There are 18 amino acids in the CDR3, from cysteine to phenylalanine inclusive. Only the CDR3 region is kept as DNA, spanning 54 bases read in frame from base 1. From a lookup of the germline V gene, CDR1 and CDR2 are LGHNA and YNFKEQ.